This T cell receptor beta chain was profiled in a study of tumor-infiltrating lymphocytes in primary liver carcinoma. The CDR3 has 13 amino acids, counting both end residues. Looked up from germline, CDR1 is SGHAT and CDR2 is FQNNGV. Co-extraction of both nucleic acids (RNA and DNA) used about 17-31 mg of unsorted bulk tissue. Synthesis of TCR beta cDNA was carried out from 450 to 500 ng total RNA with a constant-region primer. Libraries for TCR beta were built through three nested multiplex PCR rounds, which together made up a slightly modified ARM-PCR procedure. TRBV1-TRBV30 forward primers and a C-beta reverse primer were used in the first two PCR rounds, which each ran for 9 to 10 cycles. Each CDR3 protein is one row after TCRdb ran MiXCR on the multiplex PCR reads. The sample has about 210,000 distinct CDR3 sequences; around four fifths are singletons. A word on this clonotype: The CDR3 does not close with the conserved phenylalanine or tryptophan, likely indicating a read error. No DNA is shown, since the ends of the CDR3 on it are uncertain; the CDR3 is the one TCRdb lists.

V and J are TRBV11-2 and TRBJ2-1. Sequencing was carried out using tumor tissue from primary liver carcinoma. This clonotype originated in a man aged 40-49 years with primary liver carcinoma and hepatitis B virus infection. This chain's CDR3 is CASSFTGVNEQLL.